The 6 T cell receptor beta chains listed next were all sequenced from one sample in a study of blood T cell repertoires in COVID-19. Sequenced by immunoSEQ multiplex PCR; TCRdb stores in-frame clones only, minus some. In the table there are around 300,000 clones, around 92% of which are singletons. Sequenced: PBMCs or T cells enriched from blood (not recorded which). The receptors come from a woman in her sixties who had recovered from COVID-19.

This chain links TRBV6-5 with TRBJ2-7; 8 bases line up with TRBD1. The CDR3 is made up of 14 amino acids. Germline loops: CDR1 MNHEY, CDR2 SVGAGI. With 2 bases clipped from V and 2 bases from J, the junction kept 2 bases outside the gene matches. CDR3 in DNA: TGTGCCAGCAGTTACGGACAGGGTACCTACGAGCAGTACTTC. It codes for CASSYGQGTYEQYF.

This sequence joins TRBV28 and TRBJ1-2, with TRBD1 identical over 8 bases. Germline V CDR1 and CDR2: MDHEN, SYDVKM. The CDR3 contains 16 residues. V lost 4 bases and J lost 8; bases outside the gene matches: 15. The CDR3 reads CASSSGTGAPLGGYTF. The CDR3 bases are TGTGCCAGCAGTTCCGGGACAGGTGCCCCCCTAGGGGGCTACACCTTC.

The rearrangement uses TRBV9 and TRBJ2-3, with TRBD2 matching 12 bases. In germline, CDR1 is SGDLS, CDR2 YYNGEE. The CDR3 has 18 amino acids. With 3 bases clipped from V and 7 bases from J, the junction kept 15 bases outside the gene matches. CDR3 residues: CASSASPPSSGGVHTQYF. The CDR3 nucleotides read TGTGCCAGCAGCGCCTCGCCCCCCTCTAGCGGGGGGGTTCATACGCAGTATTTT.

The gene calls are TRBV24-1 and TRBJ1-1, with D hard to call. The germline V gene encodes CDR1 KGHDR and CDR2 SFDVKD. V lost 4 bases and J 5 bases, leaving 7 bases between the germline ends. CDR3 length equals 12 residues. In DNA form, the CDR3 reads TGTGCCACCAGTGACGCGGGGACTGAAGCTTTCTTT. Its translation: CATSDAGTEAFF.

The sample holds one count of this clone. The rearrangement joins TRBV2 to TRBJ2-5, with D maybe TRBD2 (6 bases). The ends were cut back, 5 bases at V and 2 bases at J, with 12 bases in the middle. The germline V gene has CDR1 SNHLY and CDR2 FYNNEI. The CDR3 has 14 amino acids. CDR3 DNA sequence: TGTGCCAGCAGTACCAAGGGGACTCAAGAGACCCAGTACTTC. Its protein product is CASSTKGTQETQYF.

CDR3 loop: CATSDLGGSSYNEQFF. As DNA, the CDR3 is TGTGCCACCAGTGATTTGGGCGGGAGCTCCTACAATGAGCAGTTCTTC. This chain uses TRBV24-1 with TRBJ2-1; 7 nucleotides align to TRBD2. Germline loops: CDR1 KGHDR, CDR2 SFDVKD. This CDR3 spans 16 amino acids. V lost 0 bases, J lost 0 bases, and 1 base stayed unmatched.